One and the same sample provided the 5 T cell receptor beta chains below, sequenced in a study of blood T cell repertoires in COVID-19. Assay: immunoSEQ multiplex PCR; the TCRdb copy retains only in-frame clones and omits some. This repertoire shows approximately 470,000 clones, 80% to 90% found once; its top ten account for approximately 2.9%. Sequencing was performed on peripheral blood. These receptors came from a human donor in a cohort sampled during active COVID-19.

This chain connects TRBV29-1 to TRBJ2-2, with D uncertain. V shed 4 bases and J shed 0 bases, with 9 bases lying between them. This CDR3 region has 14 residues. Germline CDR1 and CDR2: SQVTM and ANQGSEA. The CDR3 is CSVVAAPNTGELFF. DNA of the CDR3: TGCAGCGTTGTGGCTGCCCCGAACACCGGGGAGCTGTTTTTT.

The CDR3 loop is CASRPGTGGYTEAFF. Here the CDR3 DNA reads TGTGCCAGCCGACCCGGGACAGGGGGTTACACTGAAGCTTTCTTT. The V call is TRBV18, the J call TRBJ1-1, with 11 bases lining up with TRBD1. After removal of 8 bases from V and 3 bases from J, the junction contained 8 bases not matched to a gene. CDR3 length equals 15 residues. CDR1 is KGHSH and CDR2 is LQKENI in the germline V gene.

V and J are TRBV7-9 and TRBJ2-5; D is perhaps TRBD1 (6 bases). CDR3 size: 14 residues. Trimming shortened V by 6 bases and J by 1 base, and 12 bases separated the two germline ends. Germline CDR1 reads SEHNR; CDR2 reads FQNEAQ (reference sequence). The CDR3 loop is CASSFTGIQETQYF. The CDR3 DNA reads TGTGCCAGCAGTTTTACAGGGATCCAAGAGACCCAGTACTTC.

The J gene is TRBJ2-6, the V gene TRBV28, with TRBD2 matching over 7 bases. The V gene end was trimmed by 7 bases and the J gene end by 0 bases; junction bases not matched to a gene: 6. CDR1 MDHEN and CDR2 SYDVKM come from the germline V gene. The CDR3 length is 16 residues. The CDR3 nucleotides are TGTGCCAGCACCCGCGGGAGTGTCTCTGGGGCCAACGTCCTGACTTTC. It translates to CASTRGSVSGANVLTF. Variable domain in full (rest from reference TRBV28 and TRBJ2-6): DVKVTQSSRYLVKRTGEKVFLECVQDMDHENMFWYRQDPGLGLRLIYFSYDVKMKEKGDIPEGYSVSREKKERFSLILESASTNQTSMYLCASTRGSVSGANVLTFGAGSRLTVL.

This chain links TRBV19 with TRBJ2-1; TRBD1 might be the D (6 bases). The CDR3 is made up of 15 amino acids. V lost 5 bases and J 2 bases, leaving 13 bases between the germline ends. Germline values: CDR1 LNHDA, CDR2 SQIVND (reference sequence). The DNA for the CDR3 is TGTGCCAGTAGTTATCCGGACAGAGCCTACAATGAGCAGTTCTTC. This encodes CASSYPDRAYNEQFF. The full variable domain, completed using reference TRBV19 and TRBJ2-1, is DGGITQSPKYLFRKEGQNVTLSCEQNLNHDAMYWYRQDPGQGLRLIYYSQIVNDFQKGDIAEGYSVSREKKESFPLTVTSAQKNPTAFYLCASSYPDRAYNEQFFGPGTRLTVL.